This entry concerns a single T cell receptor beta chain. No antigen is known for it. Its ends do not fully match the called genes, so a read error is possible. The data belong to a study of OX40 agonist ivuxolimab in advanced cancers. Study-level results: The specificity for antigen of the expanded peripheral T cells was not determined.

The CDR3 sequence is 12 residues long. Germline CDR1 and CDR2: SEHNR and FQNEAQ (reference sequence). Samples were taken at baseline and on day 1 of cycles 4 and 7. The protocol was immunoSEQ multiplex PCR, while the TCRdb copy is restricted to in-frame clones and leaves out a portion. The sample includes approximately 25,000 clones, 85% seen only once; the top ten take approximately 48%. The sample in question was CD4+ or CD8+ T cells sorted from blood, obtained in a trial of the OX40 agonist ivuxolimab. The rearrangement joins TRBV7-9 to TRBJ2-1; D may be TRBD2 (6 bases). The receptor's source is an adult with an advanced solid tumor such as melanoma, head and neck, liver or kidney cancer. The CDR3 bases are TGTGCCAGCAGCTTGGGGGGTAGGTCGATGGTCTTC. Residues: CASSLGGRSMVF.